This T cell receptor (beta chain) is from a study of blood T cell repertoires in COVID-19. Study as a whole: Sources were T cells, B-cell-depleted T cells, or PBMCs; the material itself was cDNA or gDNA.

TCRdb's copy holds only in-frame clones and misses some; the assay was immunoSEQ multiplex PCR. The sample records 20,000 to 25,000 clones, roughly 83% being singletons. Comment on this clone: At one of its ends the junction is not consistent with the germline gene, which may arise from a read error.

The CDR3 runs to 13 residues. Per the germline V gene, CDR1 is LGHDT and CDR2 is YNNKEL (reference sequence). This chain joins TRBV3-1 (or the pseudogene TRBV3-2) and TRBJ2-5; TRBD2 agrees at 7 bases. This TCR was recovered from a man aged 70 or older with acute or convalescent COVID-19. Source material: peripheral blood. Here the CDR3 DNA reads TGTGCCAGCAGTCAAGTCGGGGGGGAGACCCAGTACTTC. This codes for CASSQVGGETQYF.